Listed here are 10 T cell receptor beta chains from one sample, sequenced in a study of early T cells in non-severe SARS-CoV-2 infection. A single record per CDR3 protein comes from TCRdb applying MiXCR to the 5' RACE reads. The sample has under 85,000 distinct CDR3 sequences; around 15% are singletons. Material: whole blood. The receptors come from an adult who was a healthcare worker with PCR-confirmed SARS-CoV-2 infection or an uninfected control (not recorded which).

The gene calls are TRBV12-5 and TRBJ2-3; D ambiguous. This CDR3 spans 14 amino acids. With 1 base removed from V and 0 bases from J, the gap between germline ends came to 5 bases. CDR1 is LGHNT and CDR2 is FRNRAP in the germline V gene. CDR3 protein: CASGLEASTDTQYF. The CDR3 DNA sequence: TGTGCTAGTGGTTTGGAAGCGAGCACAGATACGCAGTATTTT.

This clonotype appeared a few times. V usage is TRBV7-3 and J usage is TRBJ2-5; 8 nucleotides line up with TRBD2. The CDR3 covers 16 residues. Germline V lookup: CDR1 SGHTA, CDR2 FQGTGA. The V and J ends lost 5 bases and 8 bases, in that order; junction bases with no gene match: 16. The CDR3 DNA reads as TGTGCCAGCAGCCCTTCGGCGGGGGGCCCCCCAGAAACCCAGTACTTC. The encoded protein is CASSPSAGGPPETQYF.

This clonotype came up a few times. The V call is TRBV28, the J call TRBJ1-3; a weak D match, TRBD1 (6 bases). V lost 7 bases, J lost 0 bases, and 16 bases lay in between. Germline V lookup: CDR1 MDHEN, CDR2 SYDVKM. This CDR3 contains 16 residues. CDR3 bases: TGTGCCAGCAAGGTCGGGGGGCAACCCTCTGGAAACACCATATATTTT. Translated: CASKVGGQPSGNTIYF.

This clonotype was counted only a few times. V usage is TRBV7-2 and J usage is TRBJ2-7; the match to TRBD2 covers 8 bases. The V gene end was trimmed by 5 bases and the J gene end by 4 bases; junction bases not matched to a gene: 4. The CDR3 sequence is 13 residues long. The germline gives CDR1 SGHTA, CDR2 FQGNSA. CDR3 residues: CASSPPGGYEQYF. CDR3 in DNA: TGTGCCAGCAGCCCCCCGGGGGGGTACGAGCAGTACTTC.

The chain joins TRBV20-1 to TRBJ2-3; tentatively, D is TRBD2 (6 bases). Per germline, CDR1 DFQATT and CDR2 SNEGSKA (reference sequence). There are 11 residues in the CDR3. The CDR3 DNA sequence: TGCAGCGGAGGGAGAGGGGATACGCAGTATTTT. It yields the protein CSGGRGDTQYF.

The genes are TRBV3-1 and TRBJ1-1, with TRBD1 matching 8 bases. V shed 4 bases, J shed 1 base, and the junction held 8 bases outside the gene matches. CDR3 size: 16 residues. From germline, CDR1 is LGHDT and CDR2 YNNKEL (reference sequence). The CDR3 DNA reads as TGTGCCAGCAGCCTTCGACAGGGGCCAAAGAACACTGAAGCTTTCTTT. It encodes CASSLRQGPKNTEAFF.

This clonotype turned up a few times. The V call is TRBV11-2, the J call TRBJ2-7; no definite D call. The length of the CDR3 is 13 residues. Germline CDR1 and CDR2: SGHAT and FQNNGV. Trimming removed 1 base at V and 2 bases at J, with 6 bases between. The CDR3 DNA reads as TGTGCCAGCAGCTTAGCTAGAACCTACGAGCAGTACTTC. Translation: CASSLARTYEQYF.

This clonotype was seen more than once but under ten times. The DNA for the CDR3 is TGTGCCAGCAGTACTTACTGGAAGGATGGCTACACCTTC. It is translated as CASSTYWKDGYTF. The chain combines TRBV7-2 with TRBJ1-2; D gene ambiguous. Germline-derived CDR1 and CDR2 are SGHTA and FQGNSA. Trimming took 6 bases from V and 6 from J, leaving 14 bases between them. The CDR3 spans 13 residues.

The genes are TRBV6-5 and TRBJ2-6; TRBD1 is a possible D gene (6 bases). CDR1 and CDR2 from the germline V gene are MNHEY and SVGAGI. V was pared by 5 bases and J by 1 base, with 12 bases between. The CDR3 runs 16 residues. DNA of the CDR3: TGTGCCAGCAGTAGCCGCGACAGGTCTGGGGCCAACGTCCTGACTTTC. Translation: CASSSRDRSGANVLTF.

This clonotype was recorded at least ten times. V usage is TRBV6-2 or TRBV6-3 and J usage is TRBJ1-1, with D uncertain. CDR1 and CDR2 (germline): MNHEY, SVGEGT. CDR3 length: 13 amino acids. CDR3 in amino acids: CAGRWAGNTEAFF. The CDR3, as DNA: TGTGCTGGCCGTTGGGCGGGAAACACTGAAGCTTTCTTT.